This TCR beta chain was identified during a study of cytomegalovirus exposure and HLA in healthy donors. On the study more broadly: Unique TCR beta sequences numbering about 100 million came from around 180 million T cells in an earlier analysis. Early released data had about 85 million unique TCRs, all coming from HLA-typed donors. Notes on the study in general: With further analysis later on, most CMV-associated TCR beta chains appeared HLA-restricted.

In regard to this clone: Antigen: not known. The identical CDR3 is also encoded by other nucleotide sequences in the sample.

Both 60 Vbeta primers and 13 Jbeta primers went into the PCR. TCRdb's table, derived via immunoSEQ multiplex PCR, lists solely in-frame clones and lacks some. The data show fewer than 250,000 clones, with approximately 79% seen just once and approximately 1.5% held by the top ten. This sequence was found in a woman in her late teens or twenties in good health and CMV-seronegative. The specimen sequenced was PBMCs.

Here the CDR3 reads CASSQDRLAGGQETQYF. CDR3 nucleotide sequence: TGTGCCAGCAGCCAAGATAGGCTAGCGGGAGGGCAAGAGACCCAGTACTTC. The V and J genes are TRBV14 and TRBJ2-5, with 12 bases fitting TRBD2. Trimming removed 0 bases from V and 2 bases from J; junction bases left unmatched: 4. The CDR3 sequence is 17 residues long. The germline V gene encodes CDR1 SGHDN and CDR2 FVKESK. The full variable domain, completed using reference TRBV14 and TRBJ2-5, is EAGVTQFPSHSVIEKGQTVTLRCDPISGHDNLYWYRRVMGKEIKFLLHFVKESKQDESGMPNNRFLAERTGGTYSTLKVQPAELEDSGVYFCASSQDRLAGGQETQYFGPGTRLLVL.